Detailed here is one TCR beta chain. V lost 3 bases and J 0 bases, leaving 6 bases between the germline ends. CDR1 and CDR2 (germline): KGHSH, LQKENI. There are 15 residues in the CDR3. This specimen comes from a study of patients and donors after allogeneic stem cell transplantation. TCRdb re-derived calls from the RT-PCR reads in MiXCR, one entry per CDR3 protein. The table has about 410,000 distinct CDR3 sequences, under 20% seen once. This receptor was taken from a human donor who was either an allogeneic HSCT recipient or a stem cell or donor lymphocyte infusion donor (not recorded which). It is not recorded whose cells these are; they may come from a transplant donor. The chain links TRBV18 to TRBJ1-6, with no clear D. Sequenced input: blood, either unsorted or a sorted T cell fraction (not recorded which). DNA for the CDR3: TGTGCCAGCTCACCGGTCAGCTCCTATAATTCACCCCTCCACTTT. It specifies CASSPVSSYNSPLHF.